This T cell receptor beta chain was recovered during a study of shared clonotypes between healthy human individuals. Produced via immunoSEQ multiplex PCR; TCRdb's table is partial and in-frame only. The profile shows around 980,000 clones, about 84% of them singletons. The CDR3 is made up of 15 amino acids. Germline trimming cut 6 bases from V and 7 bases from J; bases unmatched to any gene: 9. Germline CDR1 reads MDHEN; CDR2 reads SYDVKM. Note on this clone: What it recognizes is unknown.

Study-wide points: Generation of non-shared clonotypes was less probable than generation of clonotypes shared by all four donors.

This clonotype originated in a man in his late teens or twenties in good health. Some clones in this sample may be carry-over from other donors' samples. Material for sequencing was memory CD4+ T cells from PBMCs. Subset denoted: CD45RA-negative fraction. This rearrangement joins TRBV28 to TRBJ1-2; 12 positions agree with TRBD1. In nucleotides, the CDR3 is TGTGCCAGCAGACAACCGGGACAGGGGGCGCTTGGCTACACCTTC. Its translation is CASRQPGQGALGYTF.